This T cell receptor (beta chain) derives from a study of blood T cell repertoires in COVID-19. Study information: Samples of COVID-19 (acute and convalescent) were obtained from the United States, Italy and Spain. Nucleic acid was either cDNA or gDNA, and it came from T cells, B-cell-depleted T cells, or PBMCs.

Using immunoSEQ multiplex PCR, the repertoire was profiled, and TCRdb retains in-frame clones only, with some absent. The table shows about 480,000 clones, with roughly 90% occurring only once. The CDR3 spans 17 residues. Germline V gene data show CDR1 as GTSNPN and CDR2 as SVGIG (reference sequence). V gave up 0 bases and J gave up 3 bases; unmatched junction bases: 10. The age range of participants was about 18 to 90 years, with residence in about two dozen US areas. The clonotype originates from a woman aged 40-49 years who had recovered from COVID-19. The chain employs TRBV30 and TRBJ1-1; TRBD1 matches at 10 bases. Source material: PBMCs or T cells enriched from blood (not recorded which). Written as DNA, the CDR3 is TGTGCCTGGAGTGTTTTAGGACAGGGGGAGGTTGACACTGAAGCTTTCTTT. Protein product: CAWSVLGQGEVDTEAFF.